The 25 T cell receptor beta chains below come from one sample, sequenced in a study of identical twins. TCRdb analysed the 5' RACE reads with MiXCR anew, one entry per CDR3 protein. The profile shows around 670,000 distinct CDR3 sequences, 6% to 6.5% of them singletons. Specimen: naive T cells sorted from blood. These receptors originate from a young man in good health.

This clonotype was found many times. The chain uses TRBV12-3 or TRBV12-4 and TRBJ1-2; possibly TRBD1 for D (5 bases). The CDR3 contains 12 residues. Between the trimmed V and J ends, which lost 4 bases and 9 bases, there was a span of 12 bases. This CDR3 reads CASSSLGRSYTF. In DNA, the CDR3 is TGTGCCAGCAGTTCTTTGGGACGGAGCTACACCTTC.

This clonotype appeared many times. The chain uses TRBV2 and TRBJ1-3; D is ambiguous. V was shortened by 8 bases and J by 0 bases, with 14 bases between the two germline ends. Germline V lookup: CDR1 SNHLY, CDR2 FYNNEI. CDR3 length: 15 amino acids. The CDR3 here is CASSRDRSSGNTIYF. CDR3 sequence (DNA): TGTGCCAGCTCAAGGGATCGCAGCTCTGGAAACACCATATATTTT. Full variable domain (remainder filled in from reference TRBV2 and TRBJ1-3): EPEVTQTPSHQVTQMGQEVILRCVPISNHLYFYWYRQILGQKVEFLVSFYNNEISEKSEIFDDQFSVERPDGSNFTLKIRSTKLEDSAMYFCASSRDRSSGNTIYFGEGSWLTVV.

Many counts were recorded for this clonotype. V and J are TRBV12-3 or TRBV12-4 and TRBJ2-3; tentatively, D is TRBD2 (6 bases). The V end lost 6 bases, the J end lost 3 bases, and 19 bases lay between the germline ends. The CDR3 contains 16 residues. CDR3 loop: CASRRGMLANTDTQYF. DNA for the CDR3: TGTGCCAGCAGGAGGGGCATGCTAGCGAATACAGATACGCAGTATTTT.

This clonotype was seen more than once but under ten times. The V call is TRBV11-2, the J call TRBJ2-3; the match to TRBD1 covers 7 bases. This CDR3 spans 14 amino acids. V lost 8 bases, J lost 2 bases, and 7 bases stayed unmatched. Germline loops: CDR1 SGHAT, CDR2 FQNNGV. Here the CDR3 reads CASEGQKATDTQYF. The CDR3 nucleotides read TGTGCCAGCGAGGGACAGAAGGCCACAGATACGCAGTATTTT.

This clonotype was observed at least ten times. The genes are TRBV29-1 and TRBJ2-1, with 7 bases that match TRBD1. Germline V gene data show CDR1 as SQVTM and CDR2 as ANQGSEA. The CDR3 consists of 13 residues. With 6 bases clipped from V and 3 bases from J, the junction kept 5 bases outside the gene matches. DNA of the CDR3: TGCAGCGTATCGGACAGGAACTACAATGAGCAGTTCTTC. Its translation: CSVSDRNYNEQFF.

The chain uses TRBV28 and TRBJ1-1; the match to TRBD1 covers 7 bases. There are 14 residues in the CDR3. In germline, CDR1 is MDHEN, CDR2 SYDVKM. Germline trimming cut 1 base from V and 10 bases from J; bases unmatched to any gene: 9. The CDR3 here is CASSLSRQGRGAFF. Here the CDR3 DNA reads TGTGCCAGCAGTTTATCTAGACAGGGACGGGGAGCTTTCTTT.

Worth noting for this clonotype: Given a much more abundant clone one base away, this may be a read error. CDR3 loop: CAARLAGSISYEQYF. The DNA for the CDR3 is TGTGCCGCCAGACTAGCGGGATCGATTTCCTACGAGCAGTACTTC. V is TRBV6-1 and J is TRBJ2-7; the match to TRBD2 covers 11 bases. This CDR3 has 15 residues. Trimming cost V 11 bases and J 1 base; bases outside gene matches: 10. CDR1 MNHNS and CDR2 SASEGT come from the germline V gene.

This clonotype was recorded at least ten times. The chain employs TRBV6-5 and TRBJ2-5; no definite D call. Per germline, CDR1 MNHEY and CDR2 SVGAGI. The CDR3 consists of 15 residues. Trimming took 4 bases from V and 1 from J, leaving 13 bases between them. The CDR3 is CASSSLLTGQETQYF. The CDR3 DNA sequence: TGTGCCAGCAGTTCCTTACTCACCGGCCAAGAGACCCAGTACTTC.

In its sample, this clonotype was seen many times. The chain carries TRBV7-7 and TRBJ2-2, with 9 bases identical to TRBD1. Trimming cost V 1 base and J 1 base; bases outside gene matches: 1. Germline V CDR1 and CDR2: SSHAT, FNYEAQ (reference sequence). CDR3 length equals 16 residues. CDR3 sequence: CASSLVGQGNTGELFF. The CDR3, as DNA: TGTGCCAGCAGCTTAGTGGGACAGGGGAACACCGGGGAGCTGTTTTTT.

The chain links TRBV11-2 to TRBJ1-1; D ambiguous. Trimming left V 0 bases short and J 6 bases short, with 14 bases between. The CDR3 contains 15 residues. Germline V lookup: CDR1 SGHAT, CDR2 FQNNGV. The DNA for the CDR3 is TGTGCCAGCAGCTTAGAAGATGGCGTCGCGGCTGAAGCTTTCTTT. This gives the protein CASSLEDGVAAEAFF.

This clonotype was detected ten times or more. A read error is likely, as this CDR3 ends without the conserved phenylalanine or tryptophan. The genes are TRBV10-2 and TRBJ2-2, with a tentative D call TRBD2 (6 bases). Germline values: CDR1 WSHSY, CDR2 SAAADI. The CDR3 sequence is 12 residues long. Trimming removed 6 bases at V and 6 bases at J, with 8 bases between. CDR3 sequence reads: CASRGLSGELFV. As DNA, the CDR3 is TGCGCCAGCAGGGGACTCTCCGGGGAGCTGTTTGTT.

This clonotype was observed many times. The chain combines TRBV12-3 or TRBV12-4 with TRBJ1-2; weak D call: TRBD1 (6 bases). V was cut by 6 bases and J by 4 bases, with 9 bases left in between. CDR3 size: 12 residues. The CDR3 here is CASRRDTYGYTF. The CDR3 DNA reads TGTGCCAGCAGACGGGACACCTATGGCTACACCTTC.

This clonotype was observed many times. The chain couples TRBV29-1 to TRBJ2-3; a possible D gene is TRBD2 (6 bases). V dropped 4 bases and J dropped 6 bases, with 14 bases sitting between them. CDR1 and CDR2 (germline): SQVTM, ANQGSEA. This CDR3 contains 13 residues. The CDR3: CSVVSGVGDTQYF. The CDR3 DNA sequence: TGCAGCGTTGTTTCGGGAGTCGGCGATACGCAGTATTTT.

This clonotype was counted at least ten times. The CDR3: CASSFGQRETQYF. The CDR3 nucleotides are TGTGCCAGCAGTTTCGGACAGAGGGAGACCCAGTACTTC. The chain uses TRBV12-3 or TRBV12-4 and TRBJ2-5; a weak D match, TRBD1 (6 bases). V lost 3 bases to trimming and J lost 5 bases, with 10 bases between them. CDR3 length: 13 residues.

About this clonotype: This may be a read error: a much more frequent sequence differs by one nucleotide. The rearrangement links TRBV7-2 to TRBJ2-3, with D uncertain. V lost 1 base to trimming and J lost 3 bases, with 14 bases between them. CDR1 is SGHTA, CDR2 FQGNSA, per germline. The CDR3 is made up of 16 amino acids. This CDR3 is CASSLGPVQSTDTQYF. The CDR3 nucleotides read TGTGCCAGCAGCTTAGGTCCAGTTCAGTCGACAGATACGCAGTATTTT.

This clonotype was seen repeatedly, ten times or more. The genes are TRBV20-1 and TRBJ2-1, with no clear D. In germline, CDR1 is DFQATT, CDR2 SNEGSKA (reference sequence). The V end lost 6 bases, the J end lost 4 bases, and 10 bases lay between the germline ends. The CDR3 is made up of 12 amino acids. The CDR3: CSAGTTYNEQFF. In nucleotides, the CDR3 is TGCAGTGCGGGAACTACGTACAATGAGCAGTTCTTC.

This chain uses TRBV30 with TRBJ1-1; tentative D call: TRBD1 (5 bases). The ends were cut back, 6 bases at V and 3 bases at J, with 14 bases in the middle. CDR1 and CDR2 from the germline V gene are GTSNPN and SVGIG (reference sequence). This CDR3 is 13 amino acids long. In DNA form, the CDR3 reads TGTGCCTGCACGGACGGCAGGGACACTGAAGCTTTCTTT. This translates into CACTDGRDTEAFF. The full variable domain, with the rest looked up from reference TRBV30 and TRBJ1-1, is SQTIHQWPATLVQPVGSPLSLECTVEGTSNPNLYWYRQAAGRGLQLLFYSVGIGQISSEVPQNLSASRPQDRQFILSSKKLLLSDSGFYLCACTDGRDTEAFFGQGTRLTVV.

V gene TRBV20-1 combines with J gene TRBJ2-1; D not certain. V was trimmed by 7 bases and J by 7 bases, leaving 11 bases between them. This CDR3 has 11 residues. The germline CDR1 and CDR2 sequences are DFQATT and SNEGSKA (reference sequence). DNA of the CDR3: TGCAGTGGTGGCGAGCGTAATGAGCAGTTCTTC. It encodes CSGGERNEQFF.

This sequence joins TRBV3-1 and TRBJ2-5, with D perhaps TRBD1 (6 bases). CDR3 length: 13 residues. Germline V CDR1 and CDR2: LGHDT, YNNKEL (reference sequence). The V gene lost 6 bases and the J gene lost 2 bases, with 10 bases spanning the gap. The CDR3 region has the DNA TGTGCCAGCAGACAGGGTAGACAAGAGACCCAGTACTTC. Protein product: CASRQGRQETQYF.

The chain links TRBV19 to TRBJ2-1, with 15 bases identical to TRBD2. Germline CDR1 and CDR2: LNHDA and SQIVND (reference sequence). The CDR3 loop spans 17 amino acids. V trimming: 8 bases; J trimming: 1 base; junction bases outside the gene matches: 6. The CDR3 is CASYGLAGGQSYNEQFF. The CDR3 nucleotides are TGTGCCAGTTACGGACTAGCGGGAGGGCAGTCCTACAATGAGCAGTTCTTC.

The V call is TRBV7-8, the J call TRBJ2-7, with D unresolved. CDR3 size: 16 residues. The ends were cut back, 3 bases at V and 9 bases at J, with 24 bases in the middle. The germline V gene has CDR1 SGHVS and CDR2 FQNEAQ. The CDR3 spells CASSFVENSYYEWQYF. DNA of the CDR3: TGTGCCAGCAGCTTTGTTGAGAACTCATACTACGAGTGGCAGTACTTC.

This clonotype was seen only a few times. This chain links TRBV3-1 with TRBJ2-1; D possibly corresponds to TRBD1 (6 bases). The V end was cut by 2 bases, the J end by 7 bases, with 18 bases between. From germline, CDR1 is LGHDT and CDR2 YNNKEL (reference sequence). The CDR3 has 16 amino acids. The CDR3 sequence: CASSQPGQSLGNEQFF. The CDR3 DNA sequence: TGTGCCAGCAGCCAACCCGGACAGAGTCTTGGGAATGAGCAGTTCTTC.

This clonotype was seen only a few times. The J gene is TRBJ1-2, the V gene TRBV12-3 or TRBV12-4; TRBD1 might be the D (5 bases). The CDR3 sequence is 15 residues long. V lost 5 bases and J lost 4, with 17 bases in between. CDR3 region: CASSPRDGEGYGYTF. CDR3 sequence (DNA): TGTGCCAGCAGTCCGCGGGACGGCGAAGGCTATGGCTACACCTTC.

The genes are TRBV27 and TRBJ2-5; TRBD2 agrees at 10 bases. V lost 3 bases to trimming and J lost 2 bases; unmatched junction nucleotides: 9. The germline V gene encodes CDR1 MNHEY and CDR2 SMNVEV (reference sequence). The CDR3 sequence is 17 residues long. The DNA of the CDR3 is TGTGCCAGCAGTTTTCTAGCGGGAGCCGGAATACAAGAGACCCAGTACTTC. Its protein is CASSFLAGAGIQETQYF.

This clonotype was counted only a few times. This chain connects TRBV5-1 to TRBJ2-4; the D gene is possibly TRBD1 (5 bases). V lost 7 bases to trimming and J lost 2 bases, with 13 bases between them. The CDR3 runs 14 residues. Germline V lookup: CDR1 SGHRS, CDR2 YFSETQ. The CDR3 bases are TGCGCCAGCTCCCGCACAGGAACCAAAAACATTCAGTACTTC. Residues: CASSRTGTKNIQYF. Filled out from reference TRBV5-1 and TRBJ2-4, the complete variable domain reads KAGVTQTPRYLIKTRGQQVTLSCSPISGHRSVSWYQQTPGQGLQFLFEYFSETQRNKGNFPGRFSGRQFSNSRSEMNVSTLELGDSALYLCASSRTGTKNIQYFGAGTRLSVL.